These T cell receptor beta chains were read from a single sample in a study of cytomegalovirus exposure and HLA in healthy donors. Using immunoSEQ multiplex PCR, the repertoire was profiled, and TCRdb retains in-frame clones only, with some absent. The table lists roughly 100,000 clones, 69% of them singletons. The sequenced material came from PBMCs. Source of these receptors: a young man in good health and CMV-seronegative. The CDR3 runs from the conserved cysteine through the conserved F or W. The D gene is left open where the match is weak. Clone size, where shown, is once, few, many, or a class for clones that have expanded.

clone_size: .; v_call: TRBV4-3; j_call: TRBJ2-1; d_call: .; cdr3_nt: TGCGCCAGCAGCCAGGGAGGTCTCTACAATGAGCAGTTCTTC; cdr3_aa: CASSQGGLYNEQFF
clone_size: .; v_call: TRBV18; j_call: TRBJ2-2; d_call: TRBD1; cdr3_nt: TGTGCCAGCTCACCACGCCAGGGACAGGGCACCGGGGAGCTGTTTTTT; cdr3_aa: CASSPRQGQGTGELFF
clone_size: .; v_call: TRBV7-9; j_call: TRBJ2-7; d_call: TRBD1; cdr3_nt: TGTGCCAGCAGCTACCGGGACAGACCCTACGAGCAGTACTTC; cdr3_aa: CASSYRDRPYEQYF
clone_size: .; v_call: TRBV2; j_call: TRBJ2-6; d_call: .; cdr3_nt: TGTGCCAGCAGTTCCTACGGGGTCTCTGGGGCCAACGTCCTGACTTTC; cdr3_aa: CASSSYGVSGANVLTF
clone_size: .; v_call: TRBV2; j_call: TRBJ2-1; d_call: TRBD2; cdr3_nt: TGTGCCAGCTTCCGCTGGACTAGCGGGATGAACAATGAGCAGTTCTTC; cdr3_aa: CASFRWTSGMNNEQFF
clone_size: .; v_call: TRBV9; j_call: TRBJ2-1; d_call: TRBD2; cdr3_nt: TGTGCCAGCAGCGTAGCTAGCGGGAGGGGCTACAATGAGCAGTTCTTC; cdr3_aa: CASSVASGRGYNEQFF
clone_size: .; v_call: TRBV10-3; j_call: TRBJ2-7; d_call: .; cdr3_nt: TGTGCCATCAGTGACGAAGACAGATCCTCCTACGAGCAGTACTTC; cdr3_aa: CAISDEDRSSYEQYF
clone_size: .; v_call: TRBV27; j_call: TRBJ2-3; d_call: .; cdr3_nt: TGTGCCAGCAGTTTAATCTGGGGGGACCCCAGGGCAGATACGCAGTATTTT; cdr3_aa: CASSLIWGDPRADTQYF
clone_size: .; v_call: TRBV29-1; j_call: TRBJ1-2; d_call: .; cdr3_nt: TGCAGCGTTGAGGAGGGATGGTATGGCTACACCTTC; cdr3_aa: CSVEEGWYGYTF
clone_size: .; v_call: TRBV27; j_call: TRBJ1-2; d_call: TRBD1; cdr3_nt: TGTGCCAGCAGTTTATCTCTCCCTCAGGGGGCCTATGGCTACACCTTC; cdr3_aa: CASSLSLPQGAYGYTF
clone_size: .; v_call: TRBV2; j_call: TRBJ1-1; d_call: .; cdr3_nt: TGTGCCAGCAGTGAGGAGTTGGTAGGAACTGAAGCTTTCTTT; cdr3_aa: CASSEELVGTEAFF
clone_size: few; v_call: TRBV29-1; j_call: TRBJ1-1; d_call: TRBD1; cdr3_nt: TGCAGCGTAAGGGACAGGGAGTACCCCATGAACACTGAAGCTTTCTTT; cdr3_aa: CSVRDREYPMNTEAFF
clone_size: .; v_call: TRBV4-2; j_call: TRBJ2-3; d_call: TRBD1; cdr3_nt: TGTGCCAGCAGCCAAGGTGGGACAGGGGATACGCAGTATTTT; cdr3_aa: CASSQGGTGDTQYF
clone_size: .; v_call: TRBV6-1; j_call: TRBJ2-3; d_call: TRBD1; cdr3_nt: TGTGCCAGCAGCCGAACAGGGGGCACAGATACGCAGTATTTT; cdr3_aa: CASSRTGGTDTQYF
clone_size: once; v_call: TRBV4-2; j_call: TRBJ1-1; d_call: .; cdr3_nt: TGTGCCAGCGGAGGGGCGGGAACGTCCCGGGGGACTGAAGCTTTCTTT; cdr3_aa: CASGGAGTSRGTEAFF
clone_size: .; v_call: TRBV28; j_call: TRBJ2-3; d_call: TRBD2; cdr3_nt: TGTGCCAGCAGTTCGTCTAGCGGGACGAGCACAGATACGCAGTATTTT; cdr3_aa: CASSSSSGTSTDTQYF
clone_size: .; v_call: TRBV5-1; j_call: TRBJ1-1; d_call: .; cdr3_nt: TGCGCCAGCAGCTTAGAGTTGAGGAACACTGAAGCTTTCTTT; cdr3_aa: CASSLELRNTEAFF
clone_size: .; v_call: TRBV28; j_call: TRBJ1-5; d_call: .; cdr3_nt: TGTGCCAGCAGACAGGGTAGCGATCAGCCCCAGCATTTT; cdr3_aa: CASRQGSDQPQHF
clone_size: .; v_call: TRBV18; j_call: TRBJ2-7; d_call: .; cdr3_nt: TGTGCCAGCTCACCAATAGGATCGGGCGAGCAGTACTTC; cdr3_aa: CASSPIGSGEQYF
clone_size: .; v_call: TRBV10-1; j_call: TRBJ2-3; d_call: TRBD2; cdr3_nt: TGCGCCACCTATTCTAGCGGGAGCACAGATACGCAGTATTTT; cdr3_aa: CATYSSGSTDTQYF
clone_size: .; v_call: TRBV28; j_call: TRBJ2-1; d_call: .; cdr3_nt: TGTGCCAGCAGTTTATCTCGTCAGGGCCTCAATGAGCAGTTCTTC; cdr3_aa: CASSLSRQGLNEQFF
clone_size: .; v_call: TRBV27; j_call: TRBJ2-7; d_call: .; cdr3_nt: TGTGCCAGCAGTTCATTAGTGGGAGTCAGCGAGCAGTACTTC; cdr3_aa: CASSSLVGVSEQYF
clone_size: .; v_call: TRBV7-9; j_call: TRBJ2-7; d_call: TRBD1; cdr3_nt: TGTGCCAGCAGCTCCCAACGGACAGGGGGTCCCACCTACGAGCAGTACTTC; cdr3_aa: CASSSQRTGGPTYEQYF
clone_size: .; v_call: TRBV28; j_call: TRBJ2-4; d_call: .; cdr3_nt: TGTGCCAGCAGTTTAGCCGGACATTGGTACTTC; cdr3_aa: CASSLAGHWYF
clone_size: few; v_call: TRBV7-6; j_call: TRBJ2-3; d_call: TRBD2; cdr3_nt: TGTGCCAGCAGCTTAGTGACTAGCGGAAGCACAGATACGCAGTATTTT; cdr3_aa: CASSLVTSGSTDTQYF
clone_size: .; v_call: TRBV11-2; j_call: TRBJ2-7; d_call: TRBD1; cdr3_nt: TGTGCCAGCAGTTATGGACAGGGGGCTATGTACGAGCAGTACTTC; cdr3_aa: CASSYGQGAMYEQYF
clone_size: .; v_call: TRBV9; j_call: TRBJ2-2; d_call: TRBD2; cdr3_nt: TGTGCCAGCAGCATTGACGGGGATCCTAGCGGGAGTAACACCGGGGAGCTGTTTTTT; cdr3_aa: CASSIDGDPSGSNTGELFF
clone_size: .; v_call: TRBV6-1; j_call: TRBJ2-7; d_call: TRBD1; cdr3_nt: TGTGCCAGCAGTGAAGGGACAGGGGGGTACGAGCAGTACTTC; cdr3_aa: CASSEGTGGYEQYF
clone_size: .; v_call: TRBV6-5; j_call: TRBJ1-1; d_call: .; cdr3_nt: TGTGCCAGCAGTTACAGGCGGGACACTGAAGCTTTCTTT; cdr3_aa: CASSYRRDTEAFF
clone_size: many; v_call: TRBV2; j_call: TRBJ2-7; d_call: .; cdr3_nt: TGTGCCAGCAGGGACTGGCACTCCTACGAGCAGTACTTC; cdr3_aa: CASRDWHSYEQYF
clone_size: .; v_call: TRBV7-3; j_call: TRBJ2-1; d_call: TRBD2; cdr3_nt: TGTGCCAGCAGCCCCCAACCACTAGCGGCCGACAATGAGCAGTTCTTC; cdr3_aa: CASSPQPLAADNEQFF
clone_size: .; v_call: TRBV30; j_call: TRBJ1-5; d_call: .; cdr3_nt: TGTGCCTGGAGCCAGGGACTCGATCAGCCCCAGCATTTT; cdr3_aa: CAWSQGLDQPQHF
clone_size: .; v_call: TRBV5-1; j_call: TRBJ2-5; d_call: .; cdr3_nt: TGCGCCAGCAGATATGGGACAAATAGTCTTAGGGAGACCCAGTACTTC; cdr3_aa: CASRYGTNSLRETQYF
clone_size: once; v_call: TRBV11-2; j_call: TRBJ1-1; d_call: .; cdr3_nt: TGTGCCAGCAGCTCCGGGACATTACTAAGTAGGGTCGAAGCTTTCTTT; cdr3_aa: CASSSGTLLSRVEAFF
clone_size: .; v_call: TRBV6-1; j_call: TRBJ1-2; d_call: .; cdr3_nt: TGTGCCAGCAGTGAAGCGCTTCGAGTCACTAACTATGGCTACACCTTC; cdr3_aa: CASSEALRVTNYGYTF
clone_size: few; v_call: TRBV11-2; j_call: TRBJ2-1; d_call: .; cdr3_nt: TGTGCCAGCAGCTTAGGACTGCTCGGGGAGCAGTTCTTC; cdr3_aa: CASSLGLLGEQFF
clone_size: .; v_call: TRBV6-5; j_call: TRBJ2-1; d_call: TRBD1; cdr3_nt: TGTGCCTGCAGCCGGGACAGGGGATTTAGTGAGCAGTTCTTC; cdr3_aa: CACSRDRGFSEQFF
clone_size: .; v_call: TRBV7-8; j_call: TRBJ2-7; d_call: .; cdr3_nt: TGTGCCAGCAGCTTCCGGGGGAGCTCCTACGAGCAGTACTTC; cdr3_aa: CASSFRGSSYEQYF
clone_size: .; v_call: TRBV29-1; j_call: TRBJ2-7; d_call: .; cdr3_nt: TGCAGCGTTGATTCAGGCGGTGCTGGGGGCGAGCAGTGCTTC; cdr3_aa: CSVDSGGAGGEQCF
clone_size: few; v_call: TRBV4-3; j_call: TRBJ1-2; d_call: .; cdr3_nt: TGCGCCAGCAGCCAAAATCCGCGGCAGGGCCACTATGGCTACACCTTC; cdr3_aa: CASSQNPRQGHYGYTF